This is a list of T cell receptor beta chains from one sample in a study of identical twins. In TCRdb, the 5' RACE reads were re-called with MiXCR into one record per CDR3 protein. The sample shows just over 500,000 distinct CDR3 sequences, roughly a fifth of them seen only once. The same sample was also studied in work on T cells expressing NK-cell markers.

The sample comprised CD4+ T cells sorted from blood. The source is a young woman in good health. CDR3s include the opening cysteine and the closing phenylalanine or tryptophan. D genes are given only for firm matches. A clone size is listed for some rows: how often the clone was seen (once, few, many), or a class if it is expanded.

V: TRBV20-1
J: TRBJ1-2
D: NA
size: NA
CDR3: CSARSYWGGYTF
DNA: TGCAGTGCTAGATCTTACTGGGGAGGCTACACCTTC

V: TRBV20-1
J: TRBJ1-4
D: NA
size: NA
CDR3: CSAPDRLYEKLFF
DNA: TGCAGTGCGCCCGACAGGTTATATGAAAAACTGTTTTTT

V: TRBV5-1
J: TRBJ2-1
D: TRBD2
size: few
CDR3: CASSGRLAGGNEQFF
DNA: TGCGCCAGCAGCGGGCGACTAGCGGGAGGGAATGAGCAGTTCTTC

V: TRBV6-1
J: TRBJ1-5
D: NA
size: few
CDR3: CASRRRDTGSNQPQHF
DNA: TGTGCCAGCAGGCGCCGGGACACCGGGAGCAATCAGCCCCAGCATTTT

V: TRBV20-1
J: TRBJ2-3
D: TRBD2
size: NA
CDR3: CSELAGARTDTQYF
DNA: TGCAGTGAACTAGCGGGGGCCCGCACAGATACGCAGTATTTT

V: TRBV6-5
J: TRBJ2-5
D: NA
size: NA
CDR3: CASSYQYPAQETQYF
DNA: TGTGCCAGCAGTTACCAGTATCCCGCCCAAGAGACCCAGTACTTC

V: TRBV18
J: TRBJ2-7
D: TRBD1
size: NA
CDR3: CASSPSARQGGYEQYF
DNA: TGTGCCAGCTCACCTTCGGCTCGACAGGGGGGCTACGAGCAGTACTTC

V: TRBV12-3/TRBV12-4
J: TRBJ2-3
D: NA
size: NA
CDR3: CASSFGDGPQDTQYF
DNA: TGTGCCAGCAGTTTTGGGGACGGTCCCCAGGATACGCAGTATTTT

V: TRBV20-1
J: TRBJ2-7
D: NA
size: few
CDR3: CSASPRAVSYEQYF
DNA: TGCAGTGCTAGTCCCCGGGCGGTCTCCTACGAGCAGTACTTC

V: TRBV7-2
J: TRBJ1-6
D: TRBD1
size: NA
CDR3: CASSPGQPSPLHF
DNA: TGTGCCAGCAGCCCGGGACAGCCTTCACCCCTCCACTTT

V: TRBV10-3
J: TRBJ1-5
D: NA
size: many
CDR3: CAISEDSYQPQHF
DNA: TGTGCCATCAGTGAGGACAGTTATCAGCCCCAGCATTTT

V: TRBV12-3/TRBV12-4
J: TRBJ1-1
D: TRBD1
size: few
CDR3: CASSQLQGGRAFF
DNA: TGTGCCAGCAGTCAGCTACAGGGGGGGAGAGCTTTCTTT

V: TRBV7-9
J: TRBJ2-7
D: NA
size: NA
CDR3: CASSERWGDEQYF
DNA: TGTGCCAGCAGTGAAAGGTGGGGCGACGAGCAGTACTTC

V: TRBV7-2
J: TRBJ1-2
D: NA
size: NA
CDR3: CASSLVSVGGTYGYTF
DNA: TGTGCCAGCAGCTTAGTCTCGGTGGGGGGAACGTATGGCTACACCTTC

V: TRBV7-9
J: TRBJ2-1
D: TRBD2
size: NA
CDR3: CASSLVEGGRWNEQFF
DNA: TGTGCCAGCAGCCTAGTGGAGGGAGGGAGATGGAATGAGCAGTTCTTC

V: TRBV3-1
J: TRBJ1-2
D: TRBD1
size: NA
CDR3: CASSAGTGQYGYTF
DNA: TGTGCCAGCAGCGCCGGGACAGGGCAATATGGCTACACCTTC

V: TRBV7-2
J: TRBJ2-2
D: NA
size: NA
CDR3: CASRHRDLPSRGELFF
DNA: TGTGCCAGCAGACACCGGGACCTCCCATCGAGGGGGGAGCTGTTTTTT

V: TRBV30
J: TRBJ2-1
D: TRBD2
size: few
CDR3: CAWTSGIEQFF
DNA: TGTGCCTGGACTAGCGGGATCGAGCAGTTCTTC

V: TRBV3-1
J: TRBJ2-1
D: NA
size: NA
CDR3: CASRVGGTDNEQFF
DNA: TGTGCCAGCCGGGTTGGGGGGACCGACAATGAGCAGTTCTTC

V: TRBV10-3
J: TRBJ1-2
D: NA
size: few
CDR3: CAISAHRDGYTF
DNA: TGTGCCATCAGTGCTCACAGGGATGGCTACACCTTC

V: TRBV10-3
J: TRBJ1-6
D: NA
size: few
CDR3: CAISDRRLNSYNSPLHF
DNA: TGTGCCATCAGTGACAGGCGGCTGAACTCCTATAATTCACCCCTCCACTTT

V: TRBV18
J: TRBJ1-4
D: NA
size: NA
CDR3: CASSPGLPPREKLFF
DNA: TGTGCCAGCTCACCTGGACTCCCACCGAGAGAAAAACTGTTTTTT

V: TRBV7-6
J: TRBJ2-6
D: NA
size: NA
CDR3: CASSLLFLGGAGANVLTF
DNA: TGTGCCAGCAGCCTCTTATTTCTGGGGGGAGCTGGGGCCAACGTCCTGACTTTC

V: TRBV20-1
J: TRBJ2-3
D: NA
size: NA
CDR3: CSAPGRGRRDTQYF
DNA: TGCAGTGCTCCAGGACGGGGGCGGAGAGATACGCAGTATTTT

V: TRBV7-3
J: TRBJ2-5
D: NA
size: NA
CDR3: CASSLIRRRETQYF
DNA: TGTGCCAGCAGCTTAATACGGCGCAGGGAGACCCAGTACTTC

V: TRBV11-2
J: TRBJ1-2
D: NA
size: few
CDR3: CASSLNADGANYGYTF
DNA: TGTGCCAGCAGCTTAAATGCGGACGGAGCTAACTATGGCTACACCTTC

V: TRBV18
J: TRBJ2-3
D: NA
size: few
CDR3: CASSPRHTDTQYF
DNA: TGTGCCAGCTCACCACGACATACAGATACGCAGTATTTT

V: TRBV20-1
J: TRBJ2-1
D: NA
size: NA
CDR3: CSANGDTYNEQFF
DNA: TGCAGTGCTAATGGAGATACCTACAATGAGCAGTTCTTC

V: TRBV20-1
J: TRBJ2-1
D: NA
size: few
CDR3: CSATEQGGFNEQFF
DNA: TGCAGTGCTACAGAACAGGGGGGGTTCAATGAGCAGTTCTTC

V: TRBV10-3
J: TRBJ2-5
D: TRBD2
size: few
CDR3: CAIRPGLAQETQYF
DNA: TGTGCCATCAGGCCGGGACTAGCACAAGAGACCCAGTACTTC

V: TRBV12-3/TRBV12-4
J: TRBJ1-4
D: NA
size: NA
CDR3: CASSLHEKLFF
DNA: TGTGCCAGCAGCCTACACGAAAAACTGTTTTTT

V: TRBV20-1
J: TRBJ2-7
D: NA
size: NA
CDR3: CSARASFNPYEQYF
DNA: TGCAGTGCTAGGGCTAGTTTTAATCCCTACGAGCAGTACTTC

V: TRBV20-1
J: TRBJ2-1
D: TRBD2
size: NA
CDR3: CSASAPTSEYNEQFF
DNA: TGCAGTGCTAGTGCCCCGACTAGCGAGTACAATGAGCAGTTCTTC

V: TRBV20-1
J: TRBJ2-5
D: NA
size: NA
CDR3: CSANLREGETQYF
DNA: TGCAGTGCTAACCTACGGGAAGGAGAGACCCAGTACTTC

V: TRBV6-5
J: TRBJ2-6
D: TRBD1
size: NA
CDR3: CASSYRQGSASGANVLTF
DNA: TGTGCCAGCAGTTACCGACAGGGGTCTGCTTCTGGGGCCAACGTCCTGACTTTC